This TCR beta chain was found in a study of cytomegalovirus exposure and HLA in healthy donors (dated 2017 in TCRdb). Some background on the complete study: An earlier analysis of roughly 500 of the donors reported about 250 Gb of sequence data and more than 90 million unique TCR beta sequences from about 179 million T cells. Rather than using new phenotypic data, the later analysis identified candidate immune exposures from TCR beta sequences and from how often those sequences occurred across donors. Donor age, sex, ethnicity and CMV serostatus were compiled together with the repertoire data. An early release that covered more than 550 HLA-typed donors contained approximately 320 gigabases of sequencing data and about 93 million unique TCR sequences. The study aimed to test whether signatures of past pathogen exposure could be identified by cataloging public T cell receptors. The T cell repertoires of roughly 660 subjects were profiled by immunosequencing and related to cytomegalovirus serostatus. Typing coverage varied by locus: roughly 620-640 donors for A, B, C, DRB1 and DQB1; roughly 560 for DQA1; more than 600 for DPA1; 400 to 480 for DPB1. HLA typing covered class I and class II loci at four-digit resolution. To decide whether each TCR beta V gene segment behaved as functional or pseudogenic, an earlier analysis of 587 of the donors relied on high-throughput TCR beta sequencing. Genome-wide SNP genotypes for about three fifths of the roughly 670 donors were used in a later genetic analysis, which treated that subset as a discovery cohort. About five DR-DQ haplotypes were handled as single units for association and clustering because linkage in the cohort was strong. Among the roughly 400 genotyped donors, around 81% belonged to the genetic ancestry cluster associated with self-reported Caucasian donors. In addition to the first cohort of approximately 650 subjects, a separate validation cohort of approximately 130 different subjects was used. To predict cytomegalovirus infection status, the study combined high-throughput TCR immunosequencing, statistical association of individual TCRs with disease status, and machine learning. On average, around 240,000 unique TCR beta nucleotide sequences were sequenced per donor among some 430 genotyped donors of the cohort, with roughly 20% of those sequences being non-productive. Every repertoire in the discovery cohort had been generated on one and the same sequencing platform. A later analysis re-analyzed previously published TCR beta repertoires from 666 donors and added high-resolution HLA genotyping to study TCR occurrence patterns.

Points on this clone: This receptor's antigen is unknown. Base qualities are not provided; no much larger clone lies one nucleotide away.

In total, approximately 700 healthy bone marrow donors made up the cohort. All cohort members were sampled while nominally healthy, although unrecorded immune exposures were likely present. The donor was CMV seronegative and was included in the group of 352 seronegative cohort members. A peripheral blood sample was collected from each donor, and TCR beta sequencing was performed on peripheral blood mononuclear cells. The Qiagen DNeasy Blood Extraction Kit was used to extract genomic DNA from the blood cell samples. Overall study results and their limits: In this cohort, only TCR beta chains were sequenced, and detectable features were limited by the absence of alpha or paired-chain data. The presence/absence analyses assumed that sequencing depth was roughly uniform across donors, and that assumption may not be true. Linkage disequilibrium might explain the correlated functional status among segregating V segments, but an unknown experimental factor could not be ruled out. Most TCR sequences were seen in very few donors, while some public TCRs were found in many individuals. The sequencing pipeline was judged likely to have produced a cluster of highly shared sequence variants as a technical artifact. According to a later analysis, most CMV-associated TCR beta chains appeared to be HLA-restricted, and the HLA associations seemed to be driven largely by CMV exposure. V-gene and J-gene trimming of TCR beta chains was associated with a missense DCLRE1C variant in a later genetic analysis, and the association was replicated in an independent cohort. A further reported finding was that TCR beta sequences accurately predicted the HLA-A and HLA-B alleles for most subjects in the first cohort. According to the authors, the approach could potentially be generalized to other disease states and immunological phenotypes. The classifier was reported to diagnose cytomegalovirus status with high specificity and sensitivity in both the original and validation cohorts. According to a later genetic analysis, donors in an Asian-associated ancestry cluster had fewer N-insertions in productive TCRs than the approximately 690-donor mean. Assigning TCR associations to individual alleles was difficult when HLA alleles, especially DR and DQ, strongly co-occurred. A total of some 180 TCR beta chains were listed by the study as associated with cytomegalovirus. Because HLA typing was missing for some donors at each locus, association tests included only the typed subset. For the cohort, immune exposure information was limited to CMV serostatus. Roughly 15 rarely observed V segments, including chromosome 9 orphons, were excluded from the earlier analysis of about 600 of the donors because counts were too low. In a later analysis, several top co-occurrence clusters were reported to appear linked to parvovirus B19, influenza, CMV and Epstein-Barr virus. In a later analysis, HLA-associated TCR beta chains showed more clonal expansion and lower generation probabilities than non-associated chains that were equally common. Broadly in line with IMGT annotations, most TCR beta V segments showed up in productive rearrangements about 90% or about 30% of the time in an earlier analysis of about 500 of the donors. A later analysis found that TCR association rates varied across HLA loci, with DRB1 alleles showing the most associated TCRs and HLA-C alleles the fewest. In a later analysis, 15,000 to 20,000 TCR beta sequences were associated with specific HLA alleles at a false discovery rate of 0.05. In vitro tests confirmed that a few of the cytomegalovirus-associated TCR beta chains recognize cytomegalovirus antigens.

The protocol used for the library was the immunoSEQ multiplex PCR assay. For the multiplex PCR, a mixture combining 60 forward primers for TCR Vbeta segments and 13 reverse primers for TCR Jbeta segments was used. A multiplex PCR assay on genomic DNA amplified the CDR3 region of rearranged TCR beta genes. The Illumina HiSeq System was used to sequence the amplified TCR beta libraries as 87-base-pair reads. In the paper's pipeline: A later analysis tallied 80 million to 95 million unique TCR beta chains across the 666 repertoires, and approximately 9.9 million of those chains were shared by two or more donors. To remove PCR and sequencing errors, raw reads were error-corrected and collapsed into unique sequences using a nearest-neighbor algorithm that merged closely related sequences. V, D and J gene segments were assigned by aligning CDR3 sequences to IMGT reference sequences. Each retained sequence needed at least a six-nucleotide match to both a V gene segment and a J gene segment. Rearrangements were classified as productive when the CDR3 lacked stop codons and remained in frame with V and J, and all other rearrangements were classified as non-productive. Following IMGT convention, CDR3 was defined as the stretch from the second conserved V-encoded cysteine to the conserved J-encoded phenylalanine. Sequences without an unambiguous match to a single V gene segment were excluded from the earlier analysis of approximately 600 of the donors. An earlier analysis of just under 600 of the donors called V segments functional above 56.7% productive rearrangements and segregating when the between-donor standard deviation exceeded 5%. To diagnose cytomegalovirus status from the catalog of TCR beta chain sequences, a statistical classification framework was built. V and J gene assignment, in a later analysis, came from comparing TCR nucleotide sequences with IMGT/GENE-DB human TR gene sequences. A later analysis assigned CDR3 sequences and most-parsimonious VDJ recombination scenarios with the TCRdist pipeline. In a later analysis, each TCR beta chain was defined by its CDR3 amino acid sequence together with its V-gene family, and reads lacking a unique V-gene family were excluded. In a later analysis, around 600 highly shared, low-generation-probability nucleotide sequences were removed to address suspected cross-contamination and a sequencing artifact. In a later analysis, a clonal expansion index was calculated for each public chain from normalized within-repertoire ranks of inferred template counts. In a later analysis, generation probabilities were computed with a VDJ recombination model fitted to out-of-frame rearrangements, and the resulting probabilities were checked against IGoR. A later analysis scored TCR-TCR, TCR-HLA and TCR-CMV co-occurrence with hypergeometric tests, applying a repertoire-size bias correction to TCR pairs. A later analysis estimated false discovery rates by permuting HLA or CMV assignments 20 times. In a later analysis, co-occurring TCRs were grouped with DBSCAN, and TCRdist sequence similarity was added when clustering was performed within HLA-allele-positive subsets. Co-occurrence clustering excluded repertoires with fewer than 30,000 or more than 120,000 public chains, plus five with anomalous nucleotide sharing. TCRdb stores this immuneACCESS table with in-frame sequences only. Part of the clones is absent; in the studies checked, under half of the shortfall reflects unresolved V genes, and no reason is known for the rest. V and J calls and clone size are as listed in that table; D and trimming were resolved from the DNA. The sample includes about 120,000 clones, with around 79% observed a single time. Around 4% of the sample lies in the top ten.

The sequencing input was PBMCs. This receptor was identified in a woman aged 40 to 50 in good health and CMV-seronegative.

CDR3 sequence: CASSRDRVYNEQFF. The DNA is TGTGCCAGCAGCCGGGACAGGGTTTACAATGAGCAGTTCTTC. Recombination joined TRBV6-1 with TRBJ2-1, with 9 central nucleotides matching TRBD1. Trimmed from V: 6 bases; trimmed from J: 4 bases; junction bases lacking a gene match: 4. The CDR3 runs 14 residues from the cysteine to the phenylalanine. Only the CDR3 portion is preserved as DNA: 42 bases, with reading frame beginning at the first base. CDR1 MNHNS and CDR2 SASEGT are derived from the germline V gene.